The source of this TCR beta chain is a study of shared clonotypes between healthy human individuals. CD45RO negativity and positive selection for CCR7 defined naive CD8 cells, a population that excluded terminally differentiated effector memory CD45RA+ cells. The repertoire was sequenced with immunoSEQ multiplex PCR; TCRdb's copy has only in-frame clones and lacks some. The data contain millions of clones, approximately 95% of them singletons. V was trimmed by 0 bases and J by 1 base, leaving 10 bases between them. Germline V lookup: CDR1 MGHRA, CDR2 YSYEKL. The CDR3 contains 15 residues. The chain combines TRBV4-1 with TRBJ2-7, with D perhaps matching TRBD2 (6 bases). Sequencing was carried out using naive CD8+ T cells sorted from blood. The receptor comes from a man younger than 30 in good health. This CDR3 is CASSQETSRSYEQYF. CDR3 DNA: TGCGCCAGCAGCCAAGAAACTAGCCGGTCCTACGAGCAGTACTTC.